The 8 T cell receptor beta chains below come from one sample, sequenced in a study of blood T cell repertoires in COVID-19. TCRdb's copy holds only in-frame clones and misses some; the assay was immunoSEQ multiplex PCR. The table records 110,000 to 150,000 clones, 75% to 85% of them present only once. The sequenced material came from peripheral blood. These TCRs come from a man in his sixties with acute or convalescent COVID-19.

Here the CDR3 DNA reads TGTGCCAGCAGTTTGACTAGCGGGAGAACTGAGCAGTTCTTC. This translates into CASSLTSGRTEQFF. This sequence joins TRBV6-5 and TRBJ2-1; 12 nucleotides line up with TRBD2. Per the germline V gene, CDR1 is MNHEY and CDR2 is SVGAGI. The CDR3 spans 14 residues. V shed 4 bases and J 9 bases; nucleotides not matched to a gene: 4.

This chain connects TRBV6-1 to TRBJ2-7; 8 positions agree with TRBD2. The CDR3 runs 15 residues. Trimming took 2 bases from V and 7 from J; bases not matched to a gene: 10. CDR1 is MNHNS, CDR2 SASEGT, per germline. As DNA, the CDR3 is TGTGCCAGCAGTGAAAGGTTAGCGGGGTTTGGAGAGCAGTACTTC. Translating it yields CASSERLAGFGEQYF.

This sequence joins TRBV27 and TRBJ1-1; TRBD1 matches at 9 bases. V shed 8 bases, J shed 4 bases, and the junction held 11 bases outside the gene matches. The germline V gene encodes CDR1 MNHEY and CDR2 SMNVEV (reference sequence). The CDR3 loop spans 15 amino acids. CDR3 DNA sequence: TGTGCCAGCGGTCCCGGGACAGGGCGCAGCACTGAAGCTTTCTTT. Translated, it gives CASGPGTGRSTEAFF.

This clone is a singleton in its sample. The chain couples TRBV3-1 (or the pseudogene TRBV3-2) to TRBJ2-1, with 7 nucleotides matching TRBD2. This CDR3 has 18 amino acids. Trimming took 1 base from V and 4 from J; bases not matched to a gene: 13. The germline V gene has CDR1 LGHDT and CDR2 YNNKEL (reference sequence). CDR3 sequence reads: CASSQVPAGERPYNEQFF. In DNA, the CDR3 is TGTGCCAGCAGCCAAGTACCGGCGGGAGAGAGACCTTACAATGAGCAGTTCTTC.

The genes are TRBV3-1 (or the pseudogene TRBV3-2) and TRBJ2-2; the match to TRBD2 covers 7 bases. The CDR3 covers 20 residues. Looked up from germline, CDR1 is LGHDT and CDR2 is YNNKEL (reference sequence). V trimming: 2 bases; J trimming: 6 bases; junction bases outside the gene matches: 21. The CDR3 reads CASSQYPEPPAGVRAGELFF. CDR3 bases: TGTGCCAGCAGCCAATACCCGGAGCCTCCCGCGGGAGTCAGGGCCGGGGAGCTGTTTTTT.

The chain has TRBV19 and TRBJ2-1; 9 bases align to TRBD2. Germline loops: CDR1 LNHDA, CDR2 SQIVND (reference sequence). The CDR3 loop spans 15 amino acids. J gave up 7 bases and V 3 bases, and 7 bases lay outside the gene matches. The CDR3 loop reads CASSMMAGGRNEQFF. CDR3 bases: TGTGCCAGTAGTATGATGGCGGGAGGGCGGAATGAGCAGTTCTTC.

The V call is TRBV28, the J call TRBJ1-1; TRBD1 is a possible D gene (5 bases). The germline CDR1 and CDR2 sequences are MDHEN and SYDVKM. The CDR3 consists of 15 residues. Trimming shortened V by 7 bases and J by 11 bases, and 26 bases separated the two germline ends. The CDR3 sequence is CASTQPGHHGPLAFF. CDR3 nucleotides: TGTGCCAGCACCCAACCAGGACACCACGGTCCTCTGGCTTTCTTT.

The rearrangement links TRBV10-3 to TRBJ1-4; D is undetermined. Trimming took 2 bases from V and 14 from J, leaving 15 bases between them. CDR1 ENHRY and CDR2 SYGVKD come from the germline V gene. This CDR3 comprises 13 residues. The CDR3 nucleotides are TGTGCCATCAGTGAGGTTGGACGAGGGTTGCTGTTTTTT. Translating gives CAISEVGRGLLFF.